This passage covers 30 T cell receptor beta chains from one sample sequenced in a study of blood T cell repertoires in COVID-19. This table comes from immunoSEQ multiplex PCR, and its TCRdb copy is limited to in-frame clones, with some not included. This sample has hundreds of thousands of clones, with roughly 83% found just once. Sequencing was done on a sample of peripheral blood. Receptors were obtained from a woman in her 70s with active or convalescent COVID-19.

There are a few counts of this clone. Different DNA sequences within this sample yield the same CDR3. The CDR3 is CASSLDSYGYTF. The CDR3, as DNA: TGTGCCAGCAGCCTGGACAGCTATGGCTACACCTTC. The chain employs TRBV7-9 and TRBJ1-2; a possible D gene is TRBD1 (6 bases). V was cut by 5 bases and J by 4 bases, with 8 bases left in between. CDR1 is SEHNR and CDR2 is FQNEAQ in the germline V gene (reference sequence). This CDR3 is built from 12 residues.

The chain has TRBV19 and TRBJ2-2; weak D call: TRBD1 (6 bases). CDR1 and CDR2 (germline): LNHDA, SQIVND (reference sequence). The CDR3 loop spans 18 amino acids. V was pared by 0 bases and J by 2 bases, with 16 bases between. CDR3 sequence reads: CASSIDAPGVLNTGELFF. CDR3 nucleotide sequence: TGTGCCAGTAGTATAGATGCCCCAGGGGTACTAAACACCGGGGAGCTGTTTTTT.

This rearrangement joins TRBV3-1 (or the pseudogene TRBV3-2) to TRBJ1-6; D is uncertain. The CDR3 has 14 amino acids. Trimming removed 0 bases from V and 8 bases from J, with 8 bases in between. CDR1 and CDR2 (germline): LGHDT, YNNKEL (reference sequence). The CDR3, as DNA: TGTGCCAGCAGCCAAGATCTTAATTATTCACCCCTCCACTTT. Amino acid sequence: CASSQDLNYSPLHF.

This rearrangement joins TRBV24-1 to TRBJ2-7, with 7 bases matching TRBD1. The germline CDR1 and CDR2 sequences are KGHDR and SFDVKD. This CDR3 contains 14 residues. Losses at the gene ends were 4 bases for V and 5 bases for J; bases not matched to a gene: 7. For the CDR3, the DNA is TGTGCCACCAGTGACCCGACAGGGTCGGACGAGCAGTACTTC. This gives the protein CATSDPTGSDEQYF.

The rearrangement links TRBV5-1 to TRBJ2-3, with 10 bases aligning to TRBD1. V gave up 6 bases and J gave up 5 bases; unmatched junction bases: 15. Germline CDR1 SGHRS, CDR2 YFSETQ. The CDR3 loop spans 17 amino acids. The CDR3 loop is CASTRTYFRTGGDTQYF. CDR3 sequence (DNA): TGCGCCAGCACCCGTACTTACTTCAGGACAGGGGGAGATACGCAGTATTTT.

Points on this clone: At one boundary the junction diverges from the germline segment, which might be a read error. The chain employs TRBV6-6 and TRBJ2-2; no definite D call. The CDR3 length is 12 residues. The germline V gene has CDR1 MNHNY and CDR2 SVGAGI (reference sequence). Here the CDR3 reads CASSYTDEIPSF. CDR3 bases: TGTGCCAGCAGTTACACAGACGAAATTCCTTCCTTT.

The V and J genes are TRBV9 and TRBJ2-2, with D possibly TRBD2 on 5 matching bases. Germline lookup yields CDR1 SGDLS and CDR2 YYNGEE. The V and J ends lost 0 bases and 0 bases respectively, with 12 bases between them. The length of the CDR3 is 17 residues. CDR3 nucleotide sequence: TGTGCCAGCAGCGTAGCGGGAACCCTCACGAACACCGGGGAGCTGTTTTTT. This translates into CASSVAGTLTNTGELFF.

This clone was recorded only once. The chain joins TRBV3-1 (or the pseudogene TRBV3-2) to TRBJ1-2; tentatively, D is TRBD1 (6 bases). Looked up from germline, CDR1 is LGHDT and CDR2 is YNNKEL (reference sequence). Trimming removed 4 bases from V and 3 bases from J, with 6 bases in between. The CDR3 consists of 12 residues. The CDR3: CASSPGDYGYTF. Here the CDR3 DNA reads TGTGCCAGCAGCCCAGGGGACTATGGCTACACCTTC.

This clone was seen just once. The rearrangement uses TRBV19 and TRBJ1-1, with D possibly TRBD1 on 5 matching bases. This CDR3 spans 14 amino acids. CDR1 and CDR2 from the germline V gene are LNHDA and SQIVND (reference sequence). V lost 3 bases to trimming and J lost 1 base, with 9 bases between them. The CDR3 protein is CASSMGQKNTEAFF. The CDR3 DNA follows: TGTGCCAGTAGTATGGGGCAGAAGAACACTGAAGCTTTCTTT.

In regard to this clone: This same CDR3 is encoded by further DNA sequences in the sample. The CDR3 reads CASGRDYNEQFF. CDR3 in DNA: TGTGCCAGCGGGAGGGACTACAATGAGCAGTTCTTC. V usage is TRBV19 and J usage is TRBJ2-1; TRBD2 matches 8 bases. V dropped 9 bases and J dropped 3; count of bases not matched to a gene: 1. This CDR3 comprises 12 residues. The germline V gene encodes CDR1 LNHDA and CDR2 SQIVND (reference sequence).

This clone was seen only a few times. V and J are TRBV7-9 and TRBJ2-5; 8 positions match TRBD2. The CDR3 is 17 amino acids. Germline V gene lookup returns CDR1 SEHNR and CDR2 FQNEAQ (reference sequence). Trimming took 6 bases from V and 4 from J; bases not matched to a gene: 16. The CDR3 DNA follows: TGTGCCAGCAGTATCGGGATAGCGGGGCCCGCCTCAGAGACCCAGTACTTC. As protein: CASSIGIAGPASETQYF.

This rearrangement joins TRBV14 to TRBJ2-1; 9 nucleotides line up with TRBD2. Trimming cost V 4 bases and J 4 bases; bases outside gene matches: 5. Germline-derived CDR1 and CDR2 are SGHDN and FVKESK. The CDR3 loop spans 15 amino acids. DNA for the CDR3: TGTGCCAGCAGCCGTTCTAGCGGGGTTTACAATGAGCAGTTCTTC. Translating gives CASSRSSGVYNEQFF.

V and J are TRBV7-9 and TRBJ1-1; a weak D match, TRBD1 (5 bases). The CDR3 length is 15 residues. Between the trimmed V and J ends, which lost 5 bases and 5 bases, there was a span of 18 bases. The germline V gene has CDR1 SEHNR and CDR2 FQNEAQ (reference sequence). The DNA for the CDR3 is TGTGCCAGCAGCCCTAAAGGTTTGGGGGGGACTGAAGCTTTCTTT. Its translation: CASSPKGLGGTEAFF.

V usage is TRBV5-5 and J usage is TRBJ1-2, with D possibly matching TRBD1 (5 bases). The V end was cut by 6 bases, the J end by 8 bases, with 20 bases between. Germline CDR1 reads SGHKS; CDR2 reads YYEKEE (reference sequence). This CDR3 spans 14 amino acids. The CDR3 loop reads CASNPFAGLEGYTF. The DNA of the CDR3 is TGTGCCAGCAACCCGTTTGCAGGGCTTGAGGGCTACACCTTC.

The V and J genes are TRBV7-7 and TRBJ2-5; D is perhaps TRBD2 (7 bases). CDR1 is SSHAT, CDR2 FNYEAQ, per germline (reference sequence). The CDR3 sequence is 15 residues long. V dropped 2 bases and J dropped 1 base, with 11 bases sitting between them. The CDR3 spells CASSLFRGAQETQYF. CDR3 nucleotides: TGTGCCAGCAGCTTATTTCGGGGGGCCCAAGAGACCCAGTACTTC. The whole variable domain, remainder taken from reference TRBV7-7 and TRBJ2-5, is GAGVSQSPRYKVTKRGQDVTLRCDPISSHATLYWYQQALGQGPEFLTYFNYEAQPDKSGLPSDRFSAERPEGSISTLTIQRTEQRDSAMYRCASSLFRGAQETQYFGPGTRLLVL.

The chain has TRBV19 and TRBJ1-2; 7 bases align to TRBD1. The V gene's germline CDR1 is LNHDA and CDR2 SQIVND (reference sequence). The length of the CDR3 is 15 residues. Trimming took 0 bases from V and 4 from J; bases not matched to a gene: 5. The chain's CDR3 is CASSIELGTAYGYTF. In DNA form, the CDR3 reads TGTGCCAGTAGTATAGAGCTTGGGACAGCCTATGGCTACACCTTC.

The V call is TRBV28, the J call TRBJ2-7; 13 bases are shared with TRBD2. The ends lost 2 bases at V and 0 bases at J; junction bases unmatched: 4. The CDR3 sequence is 17 residues long. Germline lookup yields CDR1 MDHEN and CDR2 SYDVKM. Here the CDR3 DNA reads TGTGCCAGCAGTTTAACGGGACTAGCGGGACACTCCTACGAGCAGTACTTC. Its protein is CASSLTGLAGHSYEQYF. The full variable domain, in which reference TRBV28 and TRBJ2-7 provide the parts outside the CDR3, is DVKVTQSSRYLVKRTGEKVFLECVQDMDHENMFWYRQDPGLGLRLIYFSYDVKMKEKGDIPEGYSVSREKKERFSLILESASTNQTSMYLCASSLTGLAGHSYEQYFGPGTRLTVT.

This rearrangement joins TRBV7-9 to TRBJ2-5; 7 bases are a match to TRBD1. Germline assignment: CDR1 SEHNR and CDR2 FQNEAQ (reference sequence). This CDR3 region has 15 residues. The ends lost 3 bases at V and 1 base at J; junction bases unmatched: 5. The CDR3 region has the DNA TGTGCCAGCAGCTTGAATGGACAGGTCCAAGAGACCCAGTACTTC. This gives the protein CASSLNGQVQETQYF.

This chain uses TRBV6-5 with TRBJ1-2; D call uncertain. The V gene's germline CDR1 is MNHEY and CDR2 SVGAGI. Between the trimmed V and J ends, which lost 3 bases and 2 bases, there was a span of 7 bases. This CDR3 contains 13 residues. The CDR3 DNA is TGTGCCAGCAGTTATCACATGAACTATGGCTACACCTTC. Encoded protein: CASSYHMNYGYTF.

The chain carries TRBV30 and TRBJ1-4; 7 nucleotides align to TRBD1. Germline CDR1 and CDR2: GTSNPN and SVGIG (reference sequence). CDR3 size: 13 residues. V was clipped by 2 bases and J by 8 bases; unmatched bases: 5. The DNA of the CDR3 is TGTGCCTGGAGTTGGACAGGAACCGAAAAACTGTTTTTT. It encodes CAWSWTGTEKLFF.

This clone appeared a single time. The V call is TRBV18, the J call TRBJ1-3; D might be TRBD1 (6 bases). Germline V gene sequence: CDR1 KGHSH, CDR2 LQKENI. V lost 1 base and J 4 bases, leaving 14 bases between the germline ends. This CDR3 is built from 16 residues. The chain's CDR3 is CASSPRTALEGNTIYF. CDR3 DNA sequence: TGTGCCAGCTCACCACGGACAGCACTTGAAGGAAACACCATATATTTT.

The V and J genes are TRBV7-2 and TRBJ2-1, with D maybe TRBD2 (6 bases). Trimming cost V 5 bases and J 15 bases, with 17 bases left between them. CDR1 SGHTA and CDR2 FQGNSA come from the germline V gene. The CDR3 is made up of 12 amino acids. The CDR3 DNA sequence: TGTGCCAGCAGCCGCGCCGGAGGGGCCCGGTTCTTC. This encodes CASSRAGGARFF.

The gene calls are TRBV11-2 and TRBJ2-1; 12 bases are shared with TRBD2. Trimming cost V 0 bases and J 0 bases; bases outside gene matches: 3. The CDR3 is made up of 18 amino acids. CDR1 and CDR2 from the germline V gene are SGHAT and FQNNGV. The CDR3 loop is CASSLEMTSGGSYNEQFF. The CDR3 DNA reads as TGTGCCAGCAGCTTAGAGATGACTAGCGGGGGCTCCTACAATGAGCAGTTCTTC.

This sequence joins TRBV5-1 and TRBJ2-5; D call uncertain. Between the trimmed V and J ends, which lost 1 base and 4 bases, there was a span of 11 bases. CDR3 length equals 14 residues. Germline CDR1 SGHRS, CDR2 YFSETQ. The CDR3 sequence: CASSLSLSIETQYF. The CDR3 DNA is TGCGCCAGCAGCTTGTCACTCTCCATAGAGACCCAGTACTTC. Using reference TRBV5-1 and TRBJ2-5 for the parts outside the CDR3, the full variable domain is KAGVTQTPRYLIKTRGQQVTLSCSPISGHRSVSWYQQTPGQGLQFLFEYFSETQRNKGNFPGRFSGRQFSNSRSEMNVSTLELGDSALYLCASSLSLSIETQYFGPGTRLLVL.

This clone was seen once. This sequence joins TRBV11-2 and TRBJ2-1, with 10 bases that match TRBD2. Losses at the gene ends were 5 bases for V and 3 bases for J; bases not matched to a gene: 10. Germline CDR1 is SGHAT and CDR2 is FQNNGV. This CDR3 is 17 amino acids long. CDR3 nucleotide sequence: TGTGCCAGCAGCCTTGTAGGGCTAGCGGGAGACTACAATGAGCAGTTCTTC. Its protein product is CASSLVGLAGDYNEQFF.

The chain recombines TRBV6-6 with TRBJ1-5; 7 bases are shared with TRBD1. CDR1 and CDR2 (germline): MNHNY, SVGAGI (reference sequence). Unmatched junction bases numbered 11, after V lost 5 bases and J lost 7 bases. The CDR3 is made up of 15 amino acids. The CDR3 reads CASSPGQGGTQPQHF. In DNA, the CDR3 is TGTGCCAGCAGTCCCGGACAAGGGGGCACCCAGCCCCAGCATTTT.

The table lists this clone with a few counts. The chain uses TRBV7-9 and TRBJ1-6; D remains ambiguous. This CDR3 comprises 14 residues. Germline lookup yields CDR1 SEHNR and CDR2 FQNEAQ (reference sequence). Trimming shortened V by 3 bases and J by 5 bases, and 8 bases separated the two germline ends. CDR3: CASSLTNDNSPLHF. DNA of the CDR3: TGTGCCAGCAGCTTGACAAACGATAATTCACCCCTCCACTTT.

The chain employs TRBV7-9 and TRBJ2-2, with 9 bases aligning to TRBD1. V gave up 1 base and J gave up 6 bases; unmatched junction bases: 0. The CDR3 is made up of 14 amino acids. The germline gives CDR1 SEHNR, CDR2 FQNEAQ (reference sequence). The CDR3 loop is CASSLGQGAGELFF. The CDR3 nucleotides are TGTGCCAGCAGCTTAGGACAGGGGGCCGGGGAGCTGTTTTTT.

This chain uses TRBV7-2 with TRBJ1-2; tentative D call: TRBD1 (5 bases). V lost 0 bases and J lost 6, with 11 bases in between. From germline, CDR1 is SGHTA and CDR2 FQGNSA. The CDR3 runs 14 residues. This CDR3 reads CASSLAVGEDGYTF. The CDR3 region has the DNA TGTGCCAGCAGCTTAGCGGTAGGGGAGGATGGCTACACCTTC.

The chain has TRBV11-3 and TRBJ2-5; 9 positions agree with TRBD1. CDR1 is SGHNT and CDR2 is YENEEA in the germline V gene. The trim removed 5 bases at V and 3 bases at J, leaving 4 bases unmatched. CDR3 length equals 14 residues. The CDR3 reads CASSPGQGKETQYF. The CDR3 coding sequence is TGTGCCAGCAGCCCTGGACAGGGGAAAGAGACCCAGTACTTC.